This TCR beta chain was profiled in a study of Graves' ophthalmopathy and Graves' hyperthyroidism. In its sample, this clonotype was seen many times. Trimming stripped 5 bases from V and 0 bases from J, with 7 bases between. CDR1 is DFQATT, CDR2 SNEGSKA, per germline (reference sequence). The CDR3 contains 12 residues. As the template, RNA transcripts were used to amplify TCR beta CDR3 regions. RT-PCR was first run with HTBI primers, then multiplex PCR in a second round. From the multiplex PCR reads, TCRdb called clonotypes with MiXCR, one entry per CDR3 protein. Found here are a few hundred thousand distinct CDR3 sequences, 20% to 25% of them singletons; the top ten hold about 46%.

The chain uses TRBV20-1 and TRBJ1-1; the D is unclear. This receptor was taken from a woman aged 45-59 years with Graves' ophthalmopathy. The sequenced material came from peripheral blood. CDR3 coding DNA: TGCAGTGCTCTCCCACTGAACACTGAAGCTTTCTTT. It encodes CSALPLNTEAFF.